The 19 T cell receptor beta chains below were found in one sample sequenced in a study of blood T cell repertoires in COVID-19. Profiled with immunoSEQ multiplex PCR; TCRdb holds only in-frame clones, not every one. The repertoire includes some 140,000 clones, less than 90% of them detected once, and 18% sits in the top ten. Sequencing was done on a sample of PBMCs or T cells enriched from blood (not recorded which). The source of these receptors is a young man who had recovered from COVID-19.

CDR3 in amino acids: CASSPFGGGNTIYF. The CDR3 nucleotides are TGTGCCAGCAGTCCTTTTGGGGGGGGAAACACCATATATTTT. The genes are TRBV27 and TRBJ1-3; the D gene is possibly TRBD1 (5 bases). From germline, CDR1 is MNHEY and CDR2 SMNVEV (reference sequence). Deletions cut 5 bases from V and 4 bases from J, with 12 bases between. The CDR3 length is 14 residues.

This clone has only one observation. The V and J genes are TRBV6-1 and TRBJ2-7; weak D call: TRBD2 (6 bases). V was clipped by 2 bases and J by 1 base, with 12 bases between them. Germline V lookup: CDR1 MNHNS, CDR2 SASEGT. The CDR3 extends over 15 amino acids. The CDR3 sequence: CASSEWGGESYEQYF. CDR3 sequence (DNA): TGTGCCAGCAGTGAATGGGGCGGGGAATCCTACGAGCAGTACTTC.

The CDR3 is CASSRGGDNNEQFF. The CDR3 DNA reads TGTGCCAGTAGCCGCGGGGGAGATAACAATGAGCAGTTCTTC. The chain recombines TRBV19 with TRBJ2-1; TRBD2 agrees at 7 bases. Germline loops: CDR1 LNHDA, CDR2 SQIVND (reference sequence). The CDR3 has 14 amino acids. Trimming took 6 bases from V and 5 from J; bases not matched to a gene: 7.

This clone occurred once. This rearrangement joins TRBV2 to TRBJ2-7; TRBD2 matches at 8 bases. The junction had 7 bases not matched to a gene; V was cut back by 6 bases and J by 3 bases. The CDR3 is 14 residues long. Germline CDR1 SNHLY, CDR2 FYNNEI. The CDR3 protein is CASSTTSGLYEQYF. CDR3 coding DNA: TGTGCCAGCAGCACAACTAGCGGACTCTACGAGCAGTACTTC.

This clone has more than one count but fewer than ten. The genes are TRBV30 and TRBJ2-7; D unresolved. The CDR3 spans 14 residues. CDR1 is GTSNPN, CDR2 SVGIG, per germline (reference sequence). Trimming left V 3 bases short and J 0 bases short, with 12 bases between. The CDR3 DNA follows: TGTGCCTGGAGCCCCAGCGCCAGCTCCTACGAGCAGTACTTC. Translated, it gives CAWSPSASSYEQYF. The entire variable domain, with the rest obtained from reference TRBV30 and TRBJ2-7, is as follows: SQTIHQWPATLVQPVGSPLSLECTVEGTSNPNLYWYRQAAGRGLQLLFYSVGIGQISSEVPQNLSASRPQDRQFILSSKKLLLSDSGFYLCAWSPSASSYEQYFGPGTRLTVT.

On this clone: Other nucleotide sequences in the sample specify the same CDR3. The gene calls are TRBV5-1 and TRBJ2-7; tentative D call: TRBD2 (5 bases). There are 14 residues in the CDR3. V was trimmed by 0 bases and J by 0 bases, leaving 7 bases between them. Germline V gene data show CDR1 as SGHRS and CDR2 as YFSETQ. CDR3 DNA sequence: TGCGCCAGCAGCTTGGTGGGGAGCTCCTACGAGCAGTACTTC. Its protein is CASSLVGSSYEQYF.

This CDR3 is CASSQGEQGYTEAFF. CDR3 sequence (DNA): TGCGCCAGCAGCCAAGGGGAACAGGGGTACACTGAAGCTTTCTTT. The rearrangement joins TRBV4-1 to TRBJ1-1; 7 positions agree with TRBD1. CDR3 length: 15 amino acids. CDR1 is MGHRA, CDR2 YSYEKL, per germline. The V segment lost 1 base and the J segment 3 bases; nucleotides outside the gene matches: 5.

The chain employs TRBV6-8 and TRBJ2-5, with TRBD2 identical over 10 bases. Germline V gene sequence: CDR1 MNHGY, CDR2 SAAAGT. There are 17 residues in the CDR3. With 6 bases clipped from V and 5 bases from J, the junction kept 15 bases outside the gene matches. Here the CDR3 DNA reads TGTGCCAGCAGGGCCCAGCAGCGGGGGGGAAAAGAGGAGACCCAGTACTTC. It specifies CASRAQQRGGKEETQYF.

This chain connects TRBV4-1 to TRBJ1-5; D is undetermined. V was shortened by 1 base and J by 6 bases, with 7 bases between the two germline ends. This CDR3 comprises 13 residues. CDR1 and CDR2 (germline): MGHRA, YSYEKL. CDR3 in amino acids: CASSQAGSQPQHF. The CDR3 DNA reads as TGCGCCAGCAGCCAAGCGGGATCTCAGCCCCAGCATTTT.

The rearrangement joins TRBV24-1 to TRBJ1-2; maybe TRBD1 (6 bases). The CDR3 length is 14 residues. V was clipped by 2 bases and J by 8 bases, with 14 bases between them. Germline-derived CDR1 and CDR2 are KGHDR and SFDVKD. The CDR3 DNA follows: TGTGCCACCAGTGATTCTGGGCGGACAGTCGGCTACACCTTC. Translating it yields CATSDSGRTVGYTF.

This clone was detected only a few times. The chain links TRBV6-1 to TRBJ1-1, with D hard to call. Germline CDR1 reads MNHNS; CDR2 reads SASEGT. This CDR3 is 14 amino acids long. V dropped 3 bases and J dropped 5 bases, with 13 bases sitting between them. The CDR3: CASSEGSYGTEAFF. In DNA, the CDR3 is TGTGCCAGCAGTGAGGGCAGCTATGGTACTGAAGCTTTCTTT.

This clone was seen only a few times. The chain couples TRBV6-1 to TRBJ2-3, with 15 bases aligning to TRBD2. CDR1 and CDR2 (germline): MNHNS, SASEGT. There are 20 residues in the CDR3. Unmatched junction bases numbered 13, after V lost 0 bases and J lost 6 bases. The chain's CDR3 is CASSEALWGLAGGGGDTQYF. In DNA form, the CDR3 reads TGTGCCAGCAGTGAAGCGCTTTGGGGACTAGCGGGAGGAGGAGGGGATACGCAGTATTTT.

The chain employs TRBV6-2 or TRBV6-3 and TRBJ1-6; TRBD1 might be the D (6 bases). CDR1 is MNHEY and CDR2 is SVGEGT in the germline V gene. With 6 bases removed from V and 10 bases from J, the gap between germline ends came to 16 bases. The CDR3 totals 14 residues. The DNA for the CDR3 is TGTGCCAGCAGCCGGGGACCAGGGGTATCACCCCTCCACTTT. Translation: CASSRGPGVSPLHF.

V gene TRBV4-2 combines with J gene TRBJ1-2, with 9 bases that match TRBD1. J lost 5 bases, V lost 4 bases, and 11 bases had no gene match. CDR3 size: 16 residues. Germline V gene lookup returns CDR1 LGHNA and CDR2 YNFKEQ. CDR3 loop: CASSPVTTGGVYGYTF. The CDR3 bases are TGTGCCAGCAGCCCGGTCACAACAGGGGGCGTTTATGGCTACACCTTC.

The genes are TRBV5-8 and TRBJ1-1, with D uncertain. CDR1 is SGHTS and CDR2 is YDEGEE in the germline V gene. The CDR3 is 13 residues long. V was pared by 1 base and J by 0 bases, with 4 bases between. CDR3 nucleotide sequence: TGTGCCAGCAGCTTGACGGTGAACACTGAAGCTTTCTTT. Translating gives CASSLTVNTEAFF. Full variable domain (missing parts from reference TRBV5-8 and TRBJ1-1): EAGVTQSPTHLIKTRGQQATLRCSPISGHTSVYWYQQALGLGLQFLLWYDEGEERNRGNFPPRFSGRQFPNYSSELNVNALELEDSALYLCASSLTVNTEAFFGQGTRLTVV.

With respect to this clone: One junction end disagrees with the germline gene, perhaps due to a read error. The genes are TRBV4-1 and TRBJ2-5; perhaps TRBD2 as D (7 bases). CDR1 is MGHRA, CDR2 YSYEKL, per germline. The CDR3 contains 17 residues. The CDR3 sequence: CARSRGGVVRLQETQYF. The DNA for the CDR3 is TGCGCCCGCAGCCGAGGGGGGGTCGTCAGGCTCCAAGAGACCCAGTACTTC.

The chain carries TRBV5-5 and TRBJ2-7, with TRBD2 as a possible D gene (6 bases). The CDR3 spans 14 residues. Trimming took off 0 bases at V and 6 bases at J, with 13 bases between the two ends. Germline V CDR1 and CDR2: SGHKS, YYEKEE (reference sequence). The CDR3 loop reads CASSLAAGLTEQYF. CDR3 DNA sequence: TGTGCCAGCAGCTTGGCAGCAGGACTAACCGAGCAGTACTTC.

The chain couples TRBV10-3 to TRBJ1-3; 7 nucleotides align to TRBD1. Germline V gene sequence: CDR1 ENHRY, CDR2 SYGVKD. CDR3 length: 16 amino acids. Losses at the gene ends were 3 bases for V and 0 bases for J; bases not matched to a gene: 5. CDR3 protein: CAISEATGHSGNTIYF. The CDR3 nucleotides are TGTGCCATCAGTGAAGCGACAGGGCACTCTGGAAACACCATATATTTT.

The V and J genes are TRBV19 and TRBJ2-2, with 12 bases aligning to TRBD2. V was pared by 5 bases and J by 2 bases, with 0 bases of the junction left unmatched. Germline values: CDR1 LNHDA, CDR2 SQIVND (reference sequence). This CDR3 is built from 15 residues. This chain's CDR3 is CASSGLAGNTGELFF. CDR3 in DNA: TGTGCCAGTAGTGGACTAGCGGGAAACACCGGGGAGCTGTTTTTT. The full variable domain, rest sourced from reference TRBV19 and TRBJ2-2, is DGGITQSPKYLFRKEGQNVTLSCEQNLNHDAMYWYRQDPGQGLRLIYYSQIVNDFQKGDIAEGYSVSREKKESFPLTVTSAQKNPTAFYLCASSGLAGNTGELFFGEGSRLTVL.